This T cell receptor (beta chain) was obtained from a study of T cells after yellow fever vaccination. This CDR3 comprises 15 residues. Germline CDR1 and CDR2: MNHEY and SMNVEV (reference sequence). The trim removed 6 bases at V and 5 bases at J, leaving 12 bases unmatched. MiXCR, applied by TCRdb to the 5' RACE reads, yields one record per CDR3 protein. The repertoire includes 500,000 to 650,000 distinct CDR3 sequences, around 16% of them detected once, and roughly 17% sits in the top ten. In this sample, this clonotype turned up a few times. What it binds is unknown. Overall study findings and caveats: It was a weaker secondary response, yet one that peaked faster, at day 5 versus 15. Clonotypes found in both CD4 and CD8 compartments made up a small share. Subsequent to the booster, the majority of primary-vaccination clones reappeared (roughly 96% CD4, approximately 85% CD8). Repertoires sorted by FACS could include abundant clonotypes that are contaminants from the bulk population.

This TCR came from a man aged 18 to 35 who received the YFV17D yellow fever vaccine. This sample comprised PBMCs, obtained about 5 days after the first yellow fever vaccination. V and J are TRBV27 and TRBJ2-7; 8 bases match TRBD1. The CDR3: CASSPNTSGGHEQYF. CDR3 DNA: TGTGCCAGCAGCCCAAACACCTCAGGGGGCCACGAGCAGTACTTC.